What follows are 32 T cell receptor beta chains derived from one specimen sequenced in a study of patients and donors after allogeneic stem cell transplantation. TCRdb recomputed calls from the RT-PCR reads with MiXCR, one row per CDR3 protein. The data show over 400,000 distinct CDR3 sequences, 16% seen once. Sequencing was carried out using blood, either unsorted or a sorted T cell fraction (not recorded which). The receptors were sampled from a human donor who was either an allogeneic HSCT recipient or a stem cell or donor lymphocyte infusion donor (not recorded which). It is not recorded whose cells these are; they may come from a transplant donor.

The chain has TRBV19 and TRBJ1-2; 10 bases agree with TRBD1. Germline V gives CDR1 LNHDA, CDR2 SQIVND (reference sequence). The CDR3 totals 17 residues. J lost 5 bases, V lost 7 bases, and 16 bases had no gene match. The CDR3 nucleotides read TGTGCCAGTACCCGTTCCTCCGGGACAGGGGTTTTATATGGCTACACCTTC. Translating it yields CASTRSSGTGVLYGYTF.

This clonotype was counted only a few times. V is TRBV6-1 and J is TRBJ2-2, with TRBD1 matching over 8 bases. The germline V gene encodes CDR1 MNHNS and CDR2 SASEGT. J was trimmed by 4 bases and V by 6 bases; bases with no gene match: 10. The CDR3 extends over 16 amino acids. For the CDR3, the DNA is TGTGCCAGCAGACGCGGACAGGGATGGGGCACCGGGGAGCTGTTTTTT. Protein product: CASRRGQGWGTGELFF.

The rearrangement uses TRBV9 and TRBJ2-6, with a weak D call TRBD2 (5 bases). This CDR3 region has 15 residues. CDR1 and CDR2 (germline): SGDLS, YYNGEE. Between the trimmed V and J ends, which lost 7 bases and 1 base, there was a span of 12 bases. DNA for the CDR3: TGTGCCAGCTCCCCGGAGGTGTCTGGGGCCAACGTCCTGACTTTC. Translated: CASSPEVSGANVLTF.

This clonotype was counted only a few times. The rearrangement links TRBV5-1 to TRBJ1-2, with D perhaps matching TRBD1 (6 bases). Between the trimmed V and J ends, which lost 4 bases and 2 bases, there was a span of 12 bases. CDR3 length equals 14 residues. Germline CDR1 SGHRS, CDR2 YFSETQ. The CDR3 DNA follows: TGCGCCAGCAGCCCGGAACAGGGAAACTATGGCTACACCTTC. This sequence encodes CASSPEQGNYGYTF.

This clonotype appeared a few times. The chain couples TRBV25-1 to TRBJ2-7, with a possible D match to TRBD2 (6 bases). Germline V gene lookup returns CDR1 MGHDK and CDR2 SYGVNS. The CDR3 covers 13 residues. Trimming took 3 bases from V and 3 from J, leaving 9 bases between them. The CDR3 here is CASSDAGSYEQYF. The CDR3 nucleotides read TGTGCCAGCAGTGATGCGGGGAGCTACGAGCAGTACTTC.

This clonotype was recorded a few times. The chain couples TRBV6-2 or TRBV6-3 to TRBJ2-3; D is undetermined. This CDR3 region has 17 residues. Germline CDR1 MNHEY, CDR2 SVGEGT. V lost 4 bases, J lost 2 bases, and 19 bases lay in between. DNA for the CDR3: TGTGCCAGCAGTTGGACCCGGTCGCTAGGGCCCACAGATACGCAGTATTTT. This gives the protein CASSWTRSLGPTDTQYF.

This clonotype has just a few counts. The chain is built from TRBV4-2 and TRBJ1-1; D not certain. This CDR3 region has 13 residues. Trimming pared 1 base from V and 8 bases from J, leaving 11 bases between. Germline assignment: CDR1 LGHNA and CDR2 YNFKEQ. The chain's CDR3 is CASSQVNRGEAFF. The CDR3 DNA sequence: TGTGCCAGCAGCCAAGTTAACCGCGGAGAAGCTTTCTTT.

This clonotype was counted only a few times. The rearrangement joins TRBV20-1 to TRBJ1-3; 8 bases match TRBD1. The junction had 9 bases not matched to a gene; V was cut back by 5 bases and J by 6 bases. The CDR3 is 14 residues long. Germline V gene data show CDR1 as DFQATT and CDR2 as SNEGSKA (reference sequence). CDR3 protein: CSADGDRFSNTIYF. The CDR3 DNA follows: TGCAGTGCTGACGGGGACAGGTTTTCAAACACCATATATTTT.

This clonotype was observed many times. The chain uses TRBV6-5 and TRBJ1-2, with D unclear. Germline CDR1 and CDR2: MNHEY and SVGAGI. CDR3 length equals 15 residues. With 1 base removed from V and 3 bases from J, the gap between germline ends came to 12 bases. CDR3 DNA: TGTGCCAGCAGTTACTTGCAGAGTTCTCACTATGGCTACACCTTC. As protein: CASSYLQSSHYGYTF.

This clonotype was counted only a few times. The chain recombines TRBV14 with TRBJ2-5, with D possibly being TRBD1 or TRBD2 (5 bases each). CDR1 is SGHDN and CDR2 is FVKESK in the germline V gene. This CDR3 is 13 amino acids long. V was clipped by 7 bases and J by 7 bases, with 16 bases between them. The CDR3 loop reads CASKFEGSRTQYF. The CDR3 coding sequence is TGTGCCAGCAAATTTGAGGGGTCGAGGACCCAGTACTTC.

This chain uses TRBV4-1 with TRBJ2-7, with D tentatively TRBD2 (5 bases). Between the trimmed V and J ends, which lost 4 bases and 0 bases, there was a span of 13 bases. The CDR3 runs to 15 residues. The germline CDR1 and CDR2 sequences are MGHRA and YSYEKL. CDR3 loop: CASSRGLVGSYEQYF. The CDR3, as DNA: TGCGCCAGCAGCCGCGGACTGGTCGGCTCCTACGAGCAGTACTTC.

This clonotype has only a few counts. The J gene is TRBJ1-5, the V gene TRBV18; 9 nucleotides match TRBD1. Germline values: CDR1 KGHSH, CDR2 LQKENI. This CDR3 has 16 amino acids. V trimming: 5 bases; J trimming: 3 bases; junction bases outside the gene matches: 8. The CDR3 protein is CASSAAGTGFNQPQHF. In DNA, the CDR3 is TGTGCCAGCTCAGCGGCCGGGACAGGGTTCAATCAGCCCCAGCATTTT.

The V call is TRBV27, the J call TRBJ2-3; a possible D gene is TRBD1 (6 bases). The CDR3 is 14 amino acids. Trimming took off 6 bases at V and 3 bases at J, with 13 bases between the two ends. Germline lookup yields CDR1 MNHEY and CDR2 SMNVEV (reference sequence). This CDR3 is CASRDRISTDTQYF. Written as DNA, the CDR3 is TGTGCCAGCAGAGACAGGATCTCAACAGATACGCAGTATTTT.

The rearrangement joins TRBV7-9 to TRBJ2-7; possible D gene TRBD1, 5 bases. V was trimmed by 4 bases and J by 5 bases, leaving 15 bases between them. The CDR3 is 14 amino acids. Germline V gene lookup returns CDR1 SEHNR and CDR2 FQNEAQ (reference sequence). The CDR3 region has the DNA TGTGCCAGCAGCTCATTAGACAGTCGGAACGAGCAGTACTTC. Its translation: CASSSLDSRNEQYF. The full variable domain, in which reference TRBV7-9 and TRBJ2-7 provide the parts outside the CDR3, is DTGVSQNPRHKITKRGQNVTFRCDPISEHNRLYWYRQTLGQGPEFLTYFQNEAQLEKSRLLSDRFSAERPKGSFSTLEIQRTEQGDSAMYLCASSSLDSRNEQYFGPGTRLTVT.

This clonotype was observed a handful of times. The rearrangement links TRBV12-3 or TRBV12-4 to TRBJ1-5, with 8 bases aligning to TRBD1. The CDR3 contains 14 residues. V trimming: 4 bases; J trimming: 7 bases; junction bases outside the gene matches: 6. The CDR3 is CASSSRQGRQPQHF. CDR3 DNA: TGTGCCAGCAGTTCACGACAGGGGAGACAGCCCCAGCATTTT.

The V and J genes are TRBV12-5 and TRBJ2-2, with 12 positions matching TRBD2. CDR3 length equals 17 residues. The germline V gene has CDR1 LGHNT and CDR2 FRNRAP. V trimming: 4 bases; J trimming: 5 bases; junction bases outside the gene matches: 8. The CDR3 DNA reads as TGTGCTAGTGGTTCAGGACTAGCGGGAACGGGTACCGGGGAGCTGTTTTTT. Its protein is CASGSGLAGTGTGELFF.

This clonotype came up many times. The chain links TRBV12-3 or TRBV12-4 to TRBJ1-5, with D unresolved. The CDR3 spans 11 residues. The V gene lost 2 bases and the J gene lost 9 bases, with 5 bases spanning the gap. Here the CDR3 reads CASSLSGPQHF. CDR3 DNA: TGTGCCAGCAGTTTATCTGGGCCCCAGCATTTT.

The table lists this clonotype with a few counts. This chain uses TRBV5-1 with TRBJ2-1, with D tentatively TRBD1 (5 bases). This CDR3 spans 15 amino acids. The ends were cut back, 5 bases at V and 0 bases at J, with 12 bases in the middle. Per germline, CDR1 SGHRS and CDR2 YFSETQ. The CDR3 loop reads CASSTDRNSYNEQFF. The CDR3 bases are TGCGCCAGCAGTACAGACAGAAACTCCTACAATGAGCAGTTCTTC.

The chain links TRBV7-3 to TRBJ1-1; unclear D gene. The V and J ends lost 5 bases and 2 bases respectively, with 9 bases between them. Germline V gives CDR1 SGHTA, CDR2 FQGTGA. The CDR3 has 13 amino acids. The CDR3 region has the DNA TGTGCCAGCAGCCCTCGGATTAACACTGAAGCTTTCTTT. Translation: CASSPRINTEAFF.

This clonotype was observed a handful of times. V and J are TRBV4-1 and TRBJ1-1, with TRBD1 identical over 9 bases. CDR1 is MGHRA and CDR2 is YSYEKL in the germline V gene. The CDR3 totals 16 residues. V lost 4 bases to trimming and J lost 3 bases; unmatched junction nucleotides: 9. In DNA form, the CDR3 reads TGCGCCAGCAGCCTACGATCGGGACAGGGCTACACTGAAGCTTTCTTT. Amino acids: CASSLRSGQGYTEAFF.

The chain employs TRBV30 and TRBJ2-3; 7 bases line up with TRBD1. The ends lost 5 bases at V and 2 bases at J; junction bases unmatched: 10. The CDR3 is made up of 15 amino acids. Germline lookup yields CDR1 GTSNPN and CDR2 SVGIG (reference sequence). The CDR3 sequence is CAWCNSGTATDTQYF. The CDR3, as DNA: TGTGCCTGGTGCAACTCCGGGACAGCCACAGATACGCAGTATTTT.

V and J are TRBV30 and TRBJ2-7; a possible D gene is TRBD1 (5 bases). The germline gives CDR1 GTSNPN, CDR2 SVGIG (reference sequence). Trimming pared 2 bases from V and 3 bases from J, leaving 8 bases between. CDR3 length equals 12 residues. For the CDR3, the DNA is TGTGCCTGGAGTCCTCAGGGCTACGAGCAGTACTTC. Protein product: CAWSPQGYEQYF.

This chain's CDR3 is CASSLPGLAGRETQYF. The CDR3 DNA reads TGCGCCAGCAGCTTGCCCGGACTAGCGGGAAGGGAGACCCAGTACTTC. V gene TRBV5-1 combines with J gene TRBJ2-5; 12 bases line up with TRBD2. CDR3 length equals 16 residues. With 1 base clipped from V and 5 bases from J, the junction kept 6 bases outside the gene matches. The germline V gene has CDR1 SGHRS and CDR2 YFSETQ.

This clonotype was seen more than once but under ten times. V gene TRBV12-3 or TRBV12-4 combines with J gene TRBJ2-2; D gene unclear. V was pared by 3 bases and J by 5 bases, with 16 bases between. The CDR3 runs to 16 residues. The CDR3 reads CASSFSIWSGTGELFF. CDR3 bases: TGTGCCAGCAGTTTCAGTATTTGGAGTGGGACCGGGGAGCTGTTTTTT.

This clonotype was counted only a few times. The chain has TRBV20-1 and TRBJ2-1, with 12 bases lining up with TRBD2. This CDR3 is 16 amino acids long. Germline lookup yields CDR1 DFQATT and CDR2 SNEGSKA (reference sequence). V gave up 4 bases and J gave up 5 bases; unmatched junction bases: 9. DNA of the CDR3: TGCAGTGCTACCGGTCTAGCGGGAGGGCGGGACAATGAGCAGTTCTTC. Translating gives CSATGLAGGRDNEQFF.

This clonotype has more than one count but fewer than ten. This chain connects TRBV21-1 to TRBJ2-7; the tabulated D call, TRBD2, remains unverified against the DNA. TRBV21-1 constitutes a pseudogene. This CDR3 contains 18 residues. CDR3 in DNA: TGTGCCAGCAGCCCGTCTTTGATAGCGGGAGAGAGGTGGTACGAGCAGTACTTC. This sequence encodes CASSPSLIAGERWYEQYF.

This clonotype was recorded many times. The chain has TRBV4-3 and TRBJ2-3; the D gene is possibly TRBD1 (6 bases). The V end was cut by 6 bases, the J end by 3 bases, with 10 bases between. The CDR3 has 13 residues. The V gene's germline CDR1 is LGHNA and CDR2 YSLEER. CDR3 sequence: CASRATGTDTQYF. CDR3 nucleotides: TGCGCCAGCAGGGCCACAGGGACAGATACGCAGTATTTT.

This clonotype has a handful of counts. The chain employs TRBV15 and TRBJ2-3; the D gene is possibly TRBD2 (6 bases). The germline V gene has CDR1 LNHNV and CDR2 YYDKDF (reference sequence). The CDR3 is 16 residues long. Trimming left V 0 bases short and J 3 bases short, with 13 bases between. The CDR3 DNA sequence: TGTGCCACCAGCAGAGATTGGAGGGTCGGGACAGATACGCAGTATTTT. Translating it yields CATSRDWRVGTDTQYF.

This clonotype was seen only a few times. The genes are TRBV5-1 and TRBJ2-3, with TRBD2 identical over 7 bases. With 4 bases clipped from V and 0 bases from J, the junction kept 2 bases outside the gene matches. The V gene's germline CDR1 is SGHRS and CDR2 YFSETQ. CDR3 length: 14 residues. CDR3 residues: CASSDSGSTDTQYF. CDR3 nucleotides: TGCGCCAGCAGCGATAGCGGGAGCACAGATACGCAGTATTTT.

This clonotype was seen at least ten times. The rearrangement joins TRBV5-1 to TRBJ1-1, with D uncertain. Germline V lookup: CDR1 SGHRS, CDR2 YFSETQ. Trimming removed 4 bases from V and 1 base from J, with 11 bases in between. This CDR3 comprises 14 residues. CDR3 DNA sequence: TGCGCCAGCAGCCAGTCTCAAGGGAACACTGAAGCTTTCTTT. It encodes CASSQSQGNTEAFF.

This chain joins TRBV4-2 and TRBJ1-1; TRBD1 matches at 10 bases. V gave up 3 bases and J gave up 5 bases; unmatched junction bases: 3. The CDR3 sequence is 14 residues long. Germline values: CDR1 LGHNA, CDR2 YNFKEQ. The CDR3 DNA follows: TGTGCCAGCAGCCAGGGACAGGGGATAACTGAAGCTTTCTTT. This translates into CASSQGQGITEAFF.

The genes are TRBV15 and TRBJ2-7, with TRBD2 identical over 14 bases. J was trimmed by 4 bases and V by 5 bases; bases with no gene match: 4. Germline loops: CDR1 LNHNV, CDR2 YYDKDF (reference sequence). The length of the CDR3 is 15 residues. CDR3 in amino acids: CATSSRTSGRYEQYF. In nucleotides, the CDR3 is TGTGCCACCAGCTCCCGGACTAGCGGGAGGTACGAGCAGTACTTC.